A selection of T cell receptor beta chains follows, all from one sample in a study of human T cells and chemical hapten exposure. TCRdb re-derived calls from the RACE reads in MiXCR, one entry per CDR3 protein. The profile shows approximately 81,000 distinct CDR3 sequences, 7% to 9% of them singletons. The source material was whole blood. The source is a male donor in good health. Some clones in this sample may be carry-over from other donors' samples. Each CDR3 is given with its conserved first and last residue. D genes are given only for firm matches. Size tells how often a clone was seen (once, few, many) or the class of an expanded clone, and some rows leave it out.

D gene	V gene	J gene	clone size	CDR3 DNA	CDR3 protein
TRBD2	TRBV7-6	TRBJ2-3	few	TGTGCCAGCAGCGAACGCGCCGGGACTAGCGGCACAGATACGCAGTATTTT	CASSERAGTSGTDTQYF
TRBD1	TRBV2	TRBJ2-1	.	TGTGCCAGCAGTACCCGGGACAGGGGGTCCGATGAGCAGTTCTTC	CASSTRDRGSDEQFF
.	TRBV7-2	TRBJ2-7	few	TGTGCCAGCAGCTTAGGGAGGGGGCACTACGAGCAGTACTTC	CASSLGRGHYEQYF
.	TRBV3-1	TRBJ2-7	.	TGTGCCAGCAGCCAAACGGCCTCCTACGAGCAGTACTTC	CASSQTASYEQYF
.	TRBV20-1	TRBJ1-1	few	TGCAGTGCTAGTTTGTTGAACACTGAAGCTTTCTTT	CSASLLNTEAFF
TRBD1	TRBV5-6	TRBJ1-5	many	TGTGCCAGCAGCGTCGGACAGGGAATCAATCAGCCCCAGCATTTT	CASSVGQGINQPQHF
.	TRBV7-6	TRBJ1-2	many	TGTGCCAGCAGCTTAGCGGGTGACACGGCCAACTATGGCTACACCTTC	CASSLAGDTANYGYTF
.	TRBV6-6	TRBJ2-7	.	TGTGCCAGCAGTTACCAGCCCGGTTACGAGCAGTACTTC	CASSYQPGYEQYF
TRBD2	TRBV10-3	TRBJ2-3	many	TGTGCCATCAGCACTAGCGGGGCTAGCACAGATACGCAGTATTTT	CAISTSGASTDTQYF
.	TRBV7-9	TRBJ2-3	few	TGTGCCATCCTTCCCACAGATACGCAGTATTTT	CAILPTDTQYF
TRBD2	TRBV5-1	TRBJ2-7	few	TGCGCCAGCAGCGACCTAGCGGGGGGTTACGAGCAGTACTTC	CASSDLAGGYEQYF
.	TRBV7-8	TRBJ2-5	.	TGTGCCAGCAGCCTCCGGGAGAAACAAGAGACCCAGTACTTC	CASSLREKQETQYF
TRBD1	TRBV6-2/TRBV6-3	TRBJ1-2	.	TGTGCCAGCAGAAGGACAGGGGGCGGCTATGGCTACACCTTC	CASRRTGGGYGYTF
.	TRBV12-3/TRBV12-4	TRBJ2-1	many	TGTGCCAGCAGCTGGAAGCAGAATGAGCAGTTCTTC	CASSWKQNEQFF
TRBD2	TRBV12-3/TRBV12-4	TRBJ2-1	many	TGTGCCAGCACCCTAGCGGGGGGATACAATGAGCAGTTCTTC	CASTLAGGYNEQFF
.	TRBV6-5	TRBJ2-5	.	TGTGCCAGCAGTTCGCGGTACGGGGGAGAGACCCAGTACTTC	CASSSRYGGETQYF
.	TRBV18	TRBJ2-3	few	TGTGCCAGCTCACCAGAGGTAGCGGTAACAGATACGCAGTATTTT	CASSPEVAVTDTQYF
TRBD1	TRBV18	TRBJ2-1	few	TGTGCCAGCTCACCCCCGGGGACAGCCAATGAGCAGTTCTTC	CASSPPGTANEQFF
TRBD2	TRBV7-9	TRBJ2-3	many	TGTGCCAGCAGCTCGTACCGGGACTATAGCACAGATACGCAGTATTTT	CASSSYRDYSTDTQYF
.	TRBV6-5	TRBJ2-3	few	TGTGCCAGCAGTTACACGTGGGACACAAGAACCCCCTTTGATACGCAGTATTTT	CASSYTWDTRTPFDTQYF
TRBD2	TRBV5-1	TRBJ2-1	few	TGCGCCAGCAGCTTGGCGCTAGCGGGAGGGTATAGCAATGAGCAGTTCTTC	CASSLALAGGYSNEQFF
TRBD1	TRBV2	TRBJ1-1	.	TGTGCCGGTCTTGCCGGGACAGTTAACACTGAAGCTTTCTTT	CAGLAGTVNTEAFF
TRBD2	TRBV25-1	TRBJ2-5	.	TGTGCCAGCAGTGTCGGGGGGACTAGCAGAGGGACCCAGTACTTC	CASSVGGTSRGTQYF
.	TRBV7-7	TRBJ2-3	.	TGTGCCAGCAGCTTAAGCGTAGTCACAGATACGCAGTATTTT	CASSLSVVTDTQYF
.	TRBV27	TRBJ1-5	.	TGTGCCAGCAGTTCTGACAGTCTCAATCAGCCCCAGCATTTT	CASSSDSLNQPQHF
.	TRBV14	TRBJ2-7	many	TGTGCCAGCAGCCAATCAGGTTTCTACGAGCAGTACTTC	CASSQSGFYEQYF
TRBD2	TRBV9	TRBJ2-7	.	TGTGCCAGCAGCGTGGGCGGGAGGTTCTACGAGCAGTACTTC	CASSVGGRFYEQYF
.	TRBV4-2	TRBJ2-3	many	TGTGCCAGCAGCCAAGAGACCCAGGGGACAGATACGCAGTATTTT	CASSQETQGTDTQYF
TRBD1	TRBV6-5	TRBJ2-7	.	TGTGCCAGCAGTTCCCCCGGGACAGGGACCTACGAGCAGTACTTC	CASSSPGTGTYEQYF
TRBD2	TRBV7-2	TRBJ2-1	few	TGTGCCAGCAGCTTACTTAGCGGGGATGGCGGGGGCGGGCAGTTCTTC	CASSLLSGDGGGGQFF
.	TRBV27	TRBJ2-4	.	TGTGCCAGCATGAGCCCGCTAGCCAAAAACATTCAGTACTTC	CASMSPLAKNIQYF
TRBD1	TRBV7-9	TRBJ1-1	.	TGTGCCAGCAGAAAGGGGACAGGGGGCGAGAAGAACACTGAAGCTTTCTTT	CASRKGTGGEKNTEAFF
.	TRBV4-1	TRBJ1-1	few	TGCGCCAGCAGCCAAGATAGGTCGGTGAGAACTGAAGCTTTCTTT	CASSQDRSVRTEAFF
.	TRBV5-1	TRBJ1-1	few	TGCGCCAGCAGCTTGGGGGACCACATGGCTGAAGCTTTCTTT	CASSLGDHMAEAFF
.	TRBV6-5	TRBJ1-1	many	TGTGCCAGCAGGGCCCCTGAAGCTTTCTTT	CASRAPEAFF
.	TRBV12-3/TRBV12-4	TRBJ2-5	many	TGTGCCAGCAGTTTTCGAGCCCAAGAGACCCAGTACTTC	CASSFRAQETQYF
TRBD1	TRBV2	TRBJ2-1	many	TGTGCCAGCAGTGAGGAGACAGGGGCGAATGAGCAGTTCTTC	CASSEETGANEQFF
TRBD2	TRBV6-5	TRBJ2-1	few	TGTGCCAGCAGTTACGGGCTAGCGGGGGCGGGGGAGCAGTTCTTC	CASSYGLAGAGEQFF
TRBD2	TRBV6-6	TRBJ2-3	few	TGTGCCAGCAGTCCGACTAGCGGACTAACAGATACGCAGTATTTT	CASSPTSGLTDTQYF
TRBD1	TRBV27	TRBJ1-1	few	TGTGCCAGCAGTTTAATTAGTGGGACAGGGGCCATGAACACTGAAGCTTTCTTT	CASSLISGTGAMNTEAFF
.	TRBV9	TRBJ2-1	few	TGTGCCAGCAGCGGTAATGAGCAGTTCTTC	CASSGNEQFF
.	TRBV30	TRBJ2-3	.	TGTGCCTGGAGACGGGACACAGGCACAGATACGCAGTATTTT	CAWRRDTGTDTQYF
TRBD1	TRBV6-6	TRBJ1-1	few	TGTGCCAGCAGCCCATCCCCGGGACAGGGGGAGTCGGGGGGCACTGAAGCTTTCTTT	CASSPSPGQGESGGTEAFF
.	TRBV27	TRBJ1-1	many	TGTGCCAGCAGTTTAGGGATGAGAACTGAAGCTTTCTTT	CASSLGMRTEAFF
.	TRBV3-1	TRBJ1-2	few	TGTGCCAGCAGCCAGGGCTATGGCTACACCTTC	CASSQGYGYTF
TRBD2	TRBV6-4	TRBJ2-3	many	TGTGCCAGCAGTGCGGGGGGGCCCACAGATACGCAGTATTTT	CASSAGGPTDTQYF
TRBD2	TRBV14	TRBJ2-1	few	TGTGCCAGCAGCCAAGATACTAGCGGGAGGGGTGAGCAGTTCTTC	CASSQDTSGRGEQFF
.	TRBV6-2/TRBV6-3	TRBJ1-1	few	TGTGCCAGCAGTTACTTCGGGACTGACAACACTGAAGCTTTCTTT	CASSYFGTDNTEAFF
TRBD1	TRBV12-3/TRBV12-4	TRBJ2-6	few	TGTGCCAGCAGCCACAGGGGGCTGGGGGCCAACGTCCTGACTTTC	CASSHRGLGANVLTF
.	TRBV12-3/TRBV12-4	TRBJ2-1	few	TGTGCCAGCAGTTTAGCGGGGGGGCATTTAGGCAATGAGCAGTTCTTC	CASSLAGGHLGNEQFF
.	TRBV24-1	TRBJ2-2	few	TGTGCCACCAGTGAAACAGGAACCGGGGAGCTGTTTTTT	CATSETGTGELFF